Below, one T cell receptor (beta chain) is given with its context. The source of the sample is a study of Ad26.COV2.S vaccination and SARS-CoV-2 variants. Measured with immunoSEQ multiplex PCR; TCRdb has only the in-frame clones, and not every one. The sample records about 400,000 clones, about 80% being singletons. CDR3 size: 12 residues. Looked up from germline, CDR1 is MNHEY and CDR2 is SVGAGI. Trimming left V 5 bases short and J 4 bases short, with 9 bases between. Stated treatment: some 20 received Ad26.COV2.S at low or high dose, single or two shots; 5 received placebo; per-sample allocation not given. After the first vaccine or placebo injection, samples were drawn on day 63.

This clonotype originated in a person aged 18-60 years who received the Ad26.COV2.S COVID-19 vaccine or a placebo. This chain links TRBV6-5 with TRBJ2-7, with D tentatively TRBD1 (6 bases). The sequencing used peripheral blood, collected in a trial of Ad26.COV2.S vaccine versus placebo. This chain's CDR3 is CASSQQGYEQYF. DNA for the CDR3: TGTGCCAGCAGTCAACAGGGATACGAGCAGTACTTC.